These 2 T cell receptor beta chains were all obtained from the same sample, sequenced in a study of PD-L1 blockade in urothelial cancer (dated by TCRdb to 2016 to 2017). Library construction relied on the immunoSEQ multiplex PCR assay. The table was pulled from immuneACCESS by TCRdb, which kept in-frame rearrangements only. Such tables lose some clones; where checked, under half of the loss comes from unresolved V genes, and the rest has no known cause. The sample profile shows about 120,000 clones; approximately 90% of them were found once. Of the sample, about 1.8% falls within the top ten clones. This specimen's time point label, interpreted: peripheral blood 6 weeks after treatment start. The material was PBMCs, obtained around atezolizumab (anti-PD-L1) treatment. The receptor source for this set is a man aged 55 to 69 with urothelial cancer.

The chain has TRBV5-1 and TRBJ2-4; 12 bases fit TRBD2. This CDR3 comprises 15 residues. The ends lost 3 bases at V and 5 bases at J; junction bases unmatched: 3. CDR1 and CDR2 from the germline V gene are SGHRS and YFSETQ. The CDR3 sequence is CASSSTSGGQNIQYF. DNA for the CDR3: TGCGCCAGCAGCTCGACTAGCGGGGGACAAAACATTCAGTACTTC.

The rearrangement links TRBV7-2 to TRBJ1-3, with D possibly TRBD1 on 6 matching bases. Germline V lookup: CDR1 SGHTA, CDR2 FQGNSA. Trimming removed 1 base from V and 0 bases from J, with 13 bases in between. The CDR3 contains 17 residues. The CDR3 DNA reads as TGTGCCAGCAGCTTAGGGGGGGGCCTGAACTCTGGAAACACCATATATTTT. It encodes CASSLGGGLNSGNTIYF.